The 28 T cell receptor beta chains below were found in one sample sequenced in a study of shared clonotypes between healthy human individuals. Measured with immunoSEQ multiplex PCR; TCRdb has only the in-frame clones, and not every one. The table has about 1,500,000 clones, more than 95% seen once. The source material was naive CD4+ T cells sorted from blood. Subset: CD45RA+ positively selected. These receptors all stem from a man in his thirties or forties in good health.

The J gene is TRBJ1-1, the V gene TRBV7-7; TRBD1 matches at 9 bases. Germline trimming cut 3 bases from V and 6 bases from J; bases unmatched to any gene: 8. CDR1 and CDR2 (germline): SSHAT, FNYEAQ (reference sequence). The CDR3 has 15 residues. CDR3 nucleotides: TGTGCCAGCAGCTTTCAACAGGGGGCAAACTCTGAAGCTTTCTTT. This codes for CASSFQQGANSEAFF.

The chain has TRBV6-1 and TRBJ2-7; tentatively, D is TRBD1 (6 bases). Germline V gene data show CDR1 as MNHNS and CDR2 as SASEGT. V lost 7 bases to trimming and J lost 0 bases, with 13 bases between them. CDR3 length: 14 amino acids. The DNA of the CDR3 is TGTGCCAGCACCCCGGACAGAAACTCCTACGAGCAGTACTTC. Protein product: CASTPDRNSYEQYF.

This chain uses TRBV5-1 with TRBJ2-7, with TRBD1 as a possible D gene (6 bases). The V gene lost 1 base and the J gene lost 0 bases, with 23 bases spanning the gap. This CDR3 has 19 amino acids. Germline V gene data show CDR1 as SGHRS and CDR2 as YFSETQ. CDR3 amino acids: CASSLTMGARIGSSYEQYF. CDR3 nucleotide sequence: TGCGCCAGCAGCTTGACCATGGGGGCTAGAATCGGTAGCTCCTACGAGCAGTACTTC.

In nucleotides, the CDR3 is TGCGCCAGCAGCTTGGGACAGTCTAATGAAAAACTGTTTTTT. Translation gives CASSLGQSNEKLFF. This chain links TRBV5-1 with TRBJ1-4; TRBD1 might be the D (5 bases). Germline lookup yields CDR1 SGHRS and CDR2 YFSETQ. The CDR3 runs to 14 residues. Trimming shortened V by 0 bases and J by 3 bases, and 6 bases separated the two germline ends.

This clone was seen a single time. The chain couples TRBV12-2 to TRBJ1-5. TRBV12-2 corresponds to a pseudogene. This CDR3 is built from 13 residues. For the CDR3, the DNA is TGTGCAAGTCGCTTAGGATCGGATCAGCCCCAGCATTTT. This translates into CASRLGSDQPQHF.

This clone was recorded a few times. This chain links TRBV6-1 with TRBJ1-1, with D hard to call. CDR1 is MNHNS and CDR2 is SASEGT in the germline V gene. V lost 1 base to trimming and J lost 12 bases, with 12 bases between them. This CDR3 is built from 12 residues. The CDR3 spells CASSEGRPTSFF. The DNA for the CDR3 is TGTGCCAGCAGTGAAGGCAGACCGACTTCTTTCTTT.

This rearrangement joins TRBV11-2 to TRBJ2-7; D is ambiguous. The CDR3 is made up of 14 amino acids. V shed 7 bases and J shed 0 bases, with 13 bases lying between them. CDR1 and CDR2 from the germline V gene are SGHAT and FQNNGV. The CDR3 spells CASTPDAFSYEQYF. DNA for the CDR3: TGTGCCAGCACACCAGACGCGTTCTCCTACGAGCAGTACTTC.

The V call is TRBV10-3, the J call TRBJ2-7; TRBD2 agrees at 12 bases. Germline trimming cut 4 bases from V and 3 bases from J; bases unmatched to any gene: 1. Germline CDR1 ENHRY, CDR2 SYGVKD. The CDR3 runs to 14 residues. The CDR3 here is CAISASGGVYEQYF. The CDR3 region has the DNA TGTGCCATCAGTGCTAGCGGGGGGGTCTACGAGCAGTACTTC.

The rearrangement uses TRBV29-1 and TRBJ2-3; D remains unclear. CDR1 is SQVTM, CDR2 ANQGSEA, per germline. The CDR3 sequence is 8 residues long. The DNA for the CDR3 is TGCAGGGCAGATACGCAGTATTTT. Its translation is CRADTQYF.

V usage is TRBV6-5 and J usage is TRBJ2-7, with no clear D. The CDR3 is 15 amino acids. CDR1 and CDR2 from the germline V gene are MNHEY and SVGAGI. Trimming shortened V by 8 bases and J by 0 bases, and 17 bases separated the two germline ends. The CDR3 loop reads CASHKVLGNSYEQYF. The CDR3 DNA reads as TGTGCCAGCCATAAGGTTCTTGGCAACTCCTACGAGCAGTACTTC.

This sequence joins TRBV6-1 and TRBJ2-1; D is possibly TRBD2 (7 bases). This CDR3 has 17 amino acids. Trimming left V 0 bases short and J 4 bases short, with 16 bases between. Germline V lookup: CDR1 MNHNS, CDR2 SASEGT. CDR3 amino acids: CASSEAAGAVGYNEQFF. In DNA, the CDR3 is TGTGCCAGCAGTGAAGCGGCGGGGGCAGTGGGTTACAATGAGCAGTTCTTC.

The chain uses TRBV30 and TRBJ1-1; D call uncertain. Germline CDR1 reads GTSNPN; CDR2 reads SVGIG (reference sequence). The CDR3 consists of 13 residues. With 3 bases removed from V and 3 bases from J, the gap between germline ends came to 11 bases. For the CDR3, the DNA is TGTGCCTGGAGCGTTAGGGATGACACTGAAGCTTTCTTT. This translates into CAWSVRDDTEAFF.

The J gene is TRBJ1-1, the V gene TRBV10-2, with D uncertain. The germline V gene encodes CDR1 WSHSY and CDR2 SAAADI. This CDR3 has 13 residues. V was clipped by 6 bases and J by 0 bases, with 8 bases between them. As DNA, the CDR3 is TGCGCCAGCAGCAACAAATTGAACACTGAAGCTTTCTTT. Encoded protein: CASSNKLNTEAFF.

The chain joins TRBV4-1 to TRBJ1-2, with 9 nucleotides matching TRBD1. Per germline, CDR1 MGHRA and CDR2 YSYEKL. The CDR3 covers 15 residues. The trim removed 4 bases at V and 2 bases at J, leaving 5 bases unmatched. CDR3 coding DNA: TGCGCCAGCAGCCGAACCGGGACAGGGAACTATGGCTACACCTTC. Translating it yields CASSRTGTGNYGYTF.

V gene TRBV13 combines with J gene TRBJ2-1; TRBD2 agrees at 9 bases. Germline V gene data show CDR1 as PRHDT and CDR2 as FYEKMQ (reference sequence). Trimming at V came to 2 bases and at J to 4 bases, leaving 3 bases not matched to a gene. This CDR3 has 15 residues. The CDR3 loop reads CASSLTSGLYNEQFF. The CDR3, as DNA: TGTGCCAGCAGCTTAACTAGCGGGCTATACAATGAGCAGTTCTTC. Filled out from reference TRBV13 and TRBJ2-1, the complete variable domain reads AAGVIQSPRHLIKEKRETATLKCYPIPRHDTVYWYQQGPGQDPQFLISFYEKMQSDKGSIPDRFSAQQFSDYHSELNMSSLELGDSALYFCASSLTSGLYNEQFFGPGTRLTVL.

This clone was picked up one time. This chain uses TRBV27 with TRBJ2-5; a weak D match, TRBD2 (5 bases). There are 15 residues in the CDR3. Germline CDR1 and CDR2: MNHEY and SMNVEV (reference sequence). Between the trimmed V and J ends, which lost 6 bases and 4 bases, there was a span of 18 bases. The CDR3 sequence is CASSPFGVGSETQYF. The DNA of the CDR3 is TGTGCCAGCAGCCCTTTCGGGGTAGGGTCAGAGACCCAGTACTTC.

The rearrangement joins TRBV5-1 to TRBJ1-1; TRBD1 matches 10 bases. The junction had 10 bases not matched to a gene; V was cut back by 0 bases and J by 5 bases. Looked up from germline, CDR1 is SGHRS and CDR2 is YFSETQ. This CDR3 spans 17 amino acids. The CDR3 reads CASSLVRTGGSVTEAFF. CDR3 DNA sequence: TGCGCCAGCAGCTTGGTCAGGACAGGGGGAAGTGTGACTGAAGCTTTCTTT. Together with reference TRBV5-1 and TRBJ1-1, the CDR3 gives the full variable domain: KAGVTQTPRYLIKTRGQQVTLSCSPISGHRSVSWYQQTPGQGLQFLFEYFSETQRNKGNFPGRFSGRQFSNSRSEMNVSTLELGDSALYLCASSLVRTGGSVTEAFFGQGTRLTVV.

Of note for this clone: Other nucleotide sequences in the sample specify the same CDR3. This chain connects TRBV5-1 to TRBJ2-5, with D possibly being TRBD1 (5 bases). In germline, CDR1 is SGHRS, CDR2 YFSETQ. V was shortened by 7 bases and J by 2 bases, with 15 bases between the two germline ends. The CDR3 has 14 amino acids. The DNA for the CDR3 is TGCGCCAGCTCTCCTATGGGGCTTCAAGAGACCCAGTACTTC. This gives the protein CASSPMGLQETQYF.

The chain recombines TRBV5-4 with TRBJ2-1, with D perhaps TRBD1 (6 bases). V lost 4 bases and J lost 5, with 13 bases in between. This CDR3 contains 14 residues. Germline V CDR1 and CDR2: SGHNT, YYREEE (reference sequence). The CDR3 DNA sequence: TGTGCCAGCAGCACAGGACAGATAAACAATGAGCAGTTCTTC. Translation gives CASSTGQINNEQFF. Supplemented by reference TRBV5-4 and TRBJ2-1, the full variable domain reads ETGVTQSPTHLIKTRGQQVTLRCSSQSGHNTVSWYQQALGQGPQFIFQYYREEENGRGNFPPRFSGLQFPNYSSELNVNALELDDSALYLCASSTGQINNEQFFGPGTRLTVL.

The gene calls are TRBV28 and TRBJ1-1, with 7 bases aligning to TRBD1. Trimming at V came to 6 bases and at J to 3 bases, leaving 7 bases not matched to a gene. Germline V gene data show CDR1 as MDHEN and CDR2 as SYDVKM. The CDR3 length is 14 residues. The CDR3 sequence: CASRRQGPYTEAFF. The CDR3 DNA follows: TGTGCCAGCAGACGACAGGGCCCCTACACTGAAGCTTTCTTT.

The chain recombines TRBV18 with TRBJ2-6, with 7 bases that match TRBD2. There are 17 residues in the CDR3. In germline, CDR1 is KGHSH, CDR2 LQKENI. V lost 3 bases to trimming and J lost 0 bases; unmatched junction nucleotides: 5. CDR3 DNA sequence: TGTGCCAGCTCACCGAGGGGCGGGGGCTCTGGGGCCAACGTCCTGACTTTC. Translation: CASSPRGGGSGANVLTF.

The chain joins TRBV11-3 to TRBJ2-2; the D gene could be TRBD1 or TRBD2 (6 bases each). This CDR3 contains 14 residues. Germline CDR1 reads SGHNT; CDR2 reads YENEEA. Deletions cut 5 bases from V and 6 bases from J, with 13 bases between. CDR3 coding DNA: TGTGCCAGCAGCATGAGAAGGGGGGCCGGGGAGCTGTTTTTT. Protein sequence: CASSMRRGAGELFF.

CDR3 loop: CASSRRLAGGPEQYF. DNA for the CDR3: TGTGCCAGCAGTCGAAGACTAGCGGGAGGCCCCGAGCAGTACTTC. The chain combines TRBV6-6 with TRBJ2-7; 13 bases fit TRBD2. V was clipped by 5 bases and J by 6 bases; unmatched bases: 7. The CDR3 has 15 residues. Germline CDR1 is MNHNY and CDR2 is SVGAGI (reference sequence).

The rearrangement links TRBV27 to TRBJ2-1; 7 bases fit TRBD2. This CDR3 contains 16 residues. Trimming removed 6 bases from V and 0 bases from J; junction bases left unmatched: 8. Germline values: CDR1 MNHEY, CDR2 SMNVEV (reference sequence). DNA of the CDR3: TGTGCCAGCAGCCTAGGGCGGGGGAGCTCCTACAATGAGCAGTTCTTC. It codes for CASSLGRGSSYNEQFF.

The rearrangement joins TRBV5-1 to TRBJ1-1, with D perhaps TRBD1 (6 bases). CDR1 is SGHRS and CDR2 is YFSETQ in the germline V gene. V was clipped by 4 bases and J by 5 bases, with 12 bases between them. The CDR3 contains 13 residues. CDR3 in DNA: TGCGCCAGCAGCAAGAGGAGGGGGACTGAAGCTTTCTTT. As protein: CASSKRRGTEAFF.

J is TRBJ1-2 and V is TRBV5-4; D is perhaps TRBD1 (5 bases). The CDR3 runs to 15 residues. The germline V gene encodes CDR1 SGHNT and CDR2 YYREEE (reference sequence). V lost 5 bases and J 4 bases, leaving 18 bases between the germline ends. The CDR3 loop reads CASSPQGLTSYGYTF. Written as DNA, the CDR3 is TGTGCCAGCAGTCCCCAGGGACTGACCAGCTATGGCTACACCTTC. The full variable domain, rest sourced from reference TRBV5-4 and TRBJ1-2, is ETGVTQSPTHLIKTRGQQVTLRCSSQSGHNTVSWYQQALGQGPQFIFQYYREEENGRGNFPPRFSGLQFPNYSSELNVNALELDDSALYLCASSPQGLTSYGYTFGSGTRLTVV.

This CDR3 is CASSDPAGPGTSGRFNEQFF. CDR3 nucleotide sequence: TGCGCCAGCAGTGACCCAGCAGGGCCCGGGACTAGCGGGAGGTTTAATGAGCAGTTCTTC. V usage is TRBV10-2 and J usage is TRBJ2-1, with 15 bases matching TRBD2. This CDR3 is built from 20 residues. V dropped 3 bases and J dropped 7; count of bases not matched to a gene: 16. Germline V gives CDR1 WSHSY, CDR2 SAAADI.

This clone has more than one count but fewer than ten. J is TRBJ2-1 and V is TRBV7-2; D is undetermined. V lost 2 bases and J 4 bases, leaving 6 bases between the germline ends. The CDR3 consists of 13 residues. CDR1 and CDR2 from the germline V gene are SGHTA and FQGNSA. The CDR3 loop is CASSLQVYNEQFF. The CDR3 nucleotides read TGTGCCAGCAGCTTACAGGTTTACAATGAGCAGTTCTTC.